This T cell receptor (beta chain) was captured in a study of blood T cell repertoires in COVID-19. Study as a whole: Sources were T cells, B-cell-depleted T cells, or PBMCs; the material itself was cDNA or gDNA.

Per the authors' pipeline: Cell counts per sample came from amplifying reference gene primers. TCRdb's table, derived via immunoSEQ multiplex PCR, lists solely in-frame clones and lacks some. The DNA gave D and trimming, while V, J and clone size come from that table. Of about 68,000 clones in the sample, around 90% were seen once. The TCR originated in a human donor in a cohort sampled during active COVID-19. Sequencing was done on a sample of peripheral blood.

CDR3 in DNA: TGTGCCAGCACCAGGACTGTAAGCTCCTACGAGCAGTACTTC. Protein product: CASTRTVSSYEQYF. The J gene is TRBJ2-7, the V gene TRBV6-5; a possible D gene is TRBD2 (5 bases). V lost 7 bases, J lost 0 bases, and 13 bases lay in between. The germline V gene has CDR1 MNHEY and CDR2 SVGAGI. The CDR3 runs to 14 residues.